The rows below give T cell receptor beta chains drawn from one sample of a study of cytomegalovirus exposure and HLA in healthy donors. The protocol was immunoSEQ multiplex PCR, while the TCRdb copy is restricted to in-frame clones and leaves out a portion. The data hold 120,000 to 150,000 clones, with roughly three quarters observed a single time. Sequenced: PBMCs. The source of these receptors is a woman aged 40 to 50 in good health and CMV-seropositive. Each CDR3 is given with its conserved first and last residue. Each record gives: V gene, clone size, D gene, J gene, CDR3 protein, CDR3 DNA. D genes are given only for firm matches. Some rows have no size entry. The others give once, few or many, or a class for an expanded clone.

V gene: TRBV4-2; clone size: NA; D gene: NA; J gene: TRBJ1-2; CDR3 protein: CASSQDRGGSYGYTF; CDR3 DNA: TGTGCCAGCAGCCAAGATCGGGGGGGATCCTATGGCTACACCTTC
V gene: TRBV2; clone size: NA; D gene: NA; J gene: TRBJ1-4; CDR3 protein: CASSEFFATNEKLFF; CDR3 DNA: TGTGCCAGCAGTGAATTCTTTGCAACTAATGAAAAACTGTTTTTT
V gene: TRBV6-5; clone size: few; D gene: NA; J gene: TRBJ1-1; CDR3 protein: CASRPDRPLNTEAFF; CDR3 DNA: TGTGCCAGCAGGCCCGACAGGCCCTTGAACACTGAAGCTTTCTTT
V gene: TRBV6-5; clone size: few; D gene: NA; J gene: TRBJ1-2; CDR3 protein: CASSNGGDGYTF; CDR3 DNA: TGTGCCAGCAGCAACGGGGGGGACGGCTACACCTTC
V gene: TRBV27; clone size: once; D gene: NA; J gene: TRBJ1-2; CDR3 protein: CASRSSGTPGHGYTF; CDR3 DNA: TGTGCCAGCAGGAGCTCAGGGACACCCGGGCATGGCTACACCTTC
V gene: TRBV9; clone size: NA; D gene: TRBD1; J gene: TRBJ2-2; CDR3 protein: CASSGVQGAGGELFF; CDR3 DNA: TGTGCCAGCAGCGGTGTTCAGGGGGCGGGCGGGGAGCTGTTTTTT
V gene: TRBV5-1; clone size: NA; D gene: NA; J gene: TRBJ1-6; CDR3 protein: CASSLREDSPLHF; CDR3 DNA: TGCGCCAGCAGCTTGCGGGAGGATTCACCCCTCCACTTT
V gene: TRBV18; clone size: NA; D gene: NA; J gene: TRBJ1-5; CDR3 protein: CASSGQSNQPQHF; CDR3 DNA: TGTGCCAGCTCCGGACAAAGCAATCAGCCCCAGCATTTT
V gene: TRBV19; clone size: once; D gene: NA; J gene: TRBJ2-7; CDR3 protein: CASSIAPTEREQYF; CDR3 DNA: TGTGCCAGTAGTATTGCCCCGACTGAAAGGGAGCAGTACTTC
V gene: TRBV27; clone size: NA; D gene: NA; J gene: TRBJ1-6; CDR3 protein: CASSLRTAHNSPLHF; CDR3 DNA: TGTGCCAGCAGTTTACGGACAGCTCATAATTCACCCCTCCACTTT
V gene: TRBV5-1; clone size: NA; D gene: TRBD1; J gene: TRBJ2-2; CDR3 protein: CASSTRTGEAGELFF; CDR3 DNA: TGCGCCAGCAGCACCCGGACAGGGGAGGCCGGGGAGCTGTTTTTT
V gene: TRBV9; clone size: few; D gene: NA; J gene: TRBJ1-4; CDR3 protein: CASSVAAGTTNEKLFF; CDR3 DNA: TGTGCCAGCAGCGTAGCTGCAGGGACAACTAATGAAAAACTGTTTTTT
V gene: TRBV6-5; clone size: NA; D gene: NA; J gene: TRBJ2-1; CDR3 protein: CASSTLILNEQFF; CDR3 DNA: TGTGCCAGCAGTACCCTGATTCTAAATGAGCAGTTCTTC
V gene: TRBV6-5; clone size: NA; D gene: TRBD1; J gene: TRBJ1-1; CDR3 protein: CASRPSGTGTEAFF; CDR3 DNA: TGTGCCAGCAGGCCTTCCGGGACAGGGACTGAAGCTTTCTTT
V gene: TRBV5-1; clone size: NA; D gene: NA; J gene: TRBJ1-3; CDR3 protein: CASSSGFDSGNTIYF; CDR3 DNA: TGCGCCAGCAGCTCAGGGTTCGACTCTGGAAACACCATATATTTT
V gene: TRBV10-2; clone size: NA; D gene: TRBD2; J gene: TRBJ2-1; CDR3 protein: CASRGVGAGVSSYNEQFF; CDR3 DNA: TGCGCCAGCAGGGGGGTCGGAGCGGGGGTAAGCTCCTACAATGAGCAGTTCTTC
V gene: TRBV6-5; clone size: NA; D gene: NA; J gene: TRBJ1-5; CDR3 protein: CASRPTGYSNQPQHF; CDR3 DNA: TGTGCCAGCAGACCTACAGGGTACAGCAATCAGCCCCAGCATTTT
V gene: TRBV6-1; clone size: NA; D gene: NA; J gene: TRBJ1-5; CDR3 protein: CASSEVRNQPQHF; CDR3 DNA: TGTGCCAGCAGTGAAGTGAGGAATCAGCCCCAGCATTTT
V gene: TRBV2; clone size: NA; D gene: NA; J gene: TRBJ1-1; CDR3 protein: CASSEIGNTEAFF; CDR3 DNA: TGTGCCAGCAGTGAAATCGGGAACACTGAAGCTTTCTTT
V gene: TRBV4-1; clone size: NA; D gene: NA; J gene: TRBJ2-7; CDR3 protein: CASSQDRGQIEQYF; CDR3 DNA: TGCGCCAGCAGCCAAGATCGCGGACAGATCGAGCAGTACTTC
V gene: TRBV9; clone size: few; D gene: NA; J gene: TRBJ1-2; CDR3 protein: CAFRKAPGAYGYTF; CDR3 DNA: TGTGCCTTTCGGAAAGCCCCAGGGGCCTATGGCTACACCTTC
V gene: TRBV4-1; clone size: NA; D gene: NA; J gene: TRBJ1-5; CDR3 protein: CASSPYGGTSNQPQHF; CDR3 DNA: TGCGCCAGCAGCCCGTACGGCGGGACCTCCAATCAGCCCCAGCATTTT
V gene: TRBV7-3; clone size: NA; D gene: TRBD2; J gene: TRBJ2-3; CDR3 protein: CASSLGLAATQYF; CDR3 DNA: TGTGCCAGCAGCCTAGGACTAGCGGCTACGCAGTATTTT
V gene: TRBV4-1; clone size: NA; D gene: NA; J gene: TRBJ2-7; CDR3 protein: CASSQGDRSPSYEQYF; CDR3 DNA: TGCGCCAGCAGCCAAGGAGACAGGTCTCCCTCCTACGAGCAGTACTTC
V gene: TRBV6-5; clone size: NA; D gene: NA; J gene: TRBJ2-1; CDR3 protein: CASSSLSASSYNEQFF; CDR3 DNA: TGTGCCAGCAGTTCTCTGAGCGCCTCATCCTACAATGAGCAGTTCTTC
V gene: TRBV28; clone size: NA; D gene: NA; J gene: TRBJ1-2; CDR3 protein: CASSFGTDYTF; CDR3 DNA: TGTGCCAGCAGTTTCGGTACAGACTACACCTTC
V gene: TRBV7-9; clone size: NA; D gene: NA; J gene: TRBJ1-1; CDR3 protein: CASSLGTGYATEAFF; CDR3 DNA: TGTGCCAGCAGCTTAGGAACAGGGTATGCCACTGAAGCTTTCTTT
V gene: TRBV28; clone size: once; D gene: NA; J gene: TRBJ1-4; CDR3 protein: CASSNARGGPANEKLFF; CDR3 DNA: TGTGCCAGCAGTAACGCCAGGGGAGGGCCTGCTAATGAAAAACTGTTTTTT
V gene: TRBV2; clone size: NA; D gene: NA; J gene: TRBJ2-5; CDR3 protein: CASSEQGLYQETQYF; CDR3 DNA: TGTGCCAGCAGTGAACAGGGGTTGTACCAAGAGACCCAGTACTTC
V gene: TRBV5-6; clone size: once; D gene: NA; J gene: TRBJ2-5; CDR3 protein: CASVGQSGETQYF; CDR3 DNA: TGTGCCAGCGTTGGACAGTCCGGAGAGACCCAGTACTTC
V gene: TRBV18; clone size: NA; D gene: TRBD1; J gene: TRBJ1-1; CDR3 protein: CASSPTGQLFGTEAFF; CDR3 DNA: TGTGCCAGCTCACCGACGGGACAGCTCTTCGGCACTGAAGCTTTCTTT
V gene: TRBV6-5; clone size: NA; D gene: TRBD1; J gene: TRBJ1-2; CDR3 protein: CASSYLPGGYGYTF; CDR3 DNA: TGTGCCAGCAGTTACCTGCCAGGGGGTTATGGCTACACCTTC
V gene: TRBV10-3; clone size: NA; D gene: NA; J gene: TRBJ1-4; CDR3 protein: CAISDGQFNEKLFF; CDR3 DNA: TGTGCCATCAGTGATGGTCAGTTTAATGAAAAACTGTTTTTT
V gene: TRBV21-1; clone size: NA; D gene: NA; J gene: TRBJ1-5; CDR3 protein: CASNGQAPYSNQPQHF; CDR3 DNA: TGTGCCAGCAACGGACAGGCCCCGTATAGCAATCAGCCCCAGCATTTT
V gene: TRBV5-5; clone size: NA; D gene: NA; J gene: TRBJ1-3; CDR3 protein: CASSQRTAQASGNTIYF; CDR3 DNA: TGTGCCAGCAGCCAACGGACAGCGCAAGCCTCTGGAAACACCATATATTTT
V gene: TRBV15; clone size: NA; D gene: NA; J gene: TRBJ2-1; CDR3 protein: CATSQDTNYNEQFF; CDR3 DNA: TGTGCCACCAGTCAGGACACCAACTACAATGAGCAGTTCTTC
V gene: TRBV5-1; clone size: NA; D gene: NA; J gene: TRBJ1-1; CDR3 protein: CASSLPGSTEAFF; CDR3 DNA: TGCGCCAGCAGCCTGCCAGGGTCCACTGAAGCTTTCTTT
V gene: TRBV4-1; clone size: few; D gene: TRBD1; J gene: TRBJ1-6; CDR3 protein: CASSRTGGPYNSPLHF; CDR3 DNA: TGTGCCAGCAGTCGAACAGGGGGACCATATAATTCACCCCTCCACTTT
V gene: TRBV2; clone size: once; D gene: TRBD2; J gene: TRBJ2-1; CDR3 protein: CASSALAGGSYNEQFF; CDR3 DNA: TGTGCCAGCAGTGCACTAGCGGGGGGCTCCTACAATGAGCAGTTCTTC
V gene: TRBV4-2; clone size: NA; D gene: TRBD2; J gene: TRBJ2-3; CDR3 protein: CASSQAVAGGYGTDTQYF; CDR3 DNA: TGTGCCAGCAGCCAAGCAGTAGCGGGGGGGTATGGCACAGATACGCAGTATTTT
V gene: TRBV9; clone size: NA; D gene: NA; J gene: TRBJ1-3; CDR3 protein: CASSARDITGNTIYF; CDR3 DNA: TGTGCCAGCAGCGCCCGGGACATAACTGGAAACACCATATATTTT
V gene: TRBV30; clone size: NA; D gene: TRBD1; J gene: TRBJ2-4; CDR3 protein: CAWGQGPNIQHF; CDR3 DNA: TGTGCCTGGGGACAGGGGCCCAACATTCAGCACTTC
V gene: TRBV29-1; clone size: few; D gene: NA; J gene: TRBJ2-2; CDR3 protein: CSADSLSPGELFF; CDR3 DNA: TGCAGCGCAGACAGCCTCAGTCCCGGGGAGCTGTTTTTT
V gene: TRBV19; clone size: NA; D gene: NA; J gene: TRBJ2-1; CDR3 protein: CASTPSSYNEQFF; CDR3 DNA: TGTGCCAGTACTCCGAGCTCCTACAATGAGCAGTTCTTC
V gene: TRBV5-5; clone size: NA; D gene: TRBD1; J gene: TRBJ2-1; CDR3 protein: CASRLGQGSYNEQFF; CDR3 DNA: TGTGCCAGCAGGTTGGGACAGGGTTCCTACAATGAGCAGTTCTTC
V gene: TRBV7-9; clone size: NA; D gene: NA; J gene: TRBJ1-1; CDR3 protein: CASSLARDYWGTEAFF; CDR3 DNA: TGTGCCAGCAGCTTAGCACGCGACTATTGGGGCACTGAAGCTTTCTTT
V gene: TRBV18; clone size: NA; D gene: TRBD1; J gene: TRBJ1-6; CDR3 protein: CASSLEGQVLNSPLHF; CDR3 DNA: TGTGCCAGCTCACTTGAGGGACAGGTCCTTAATTCACCCCTCCACTTT
V gene: TRBV7-9; clone size: once; D gene: NA; J gene: TRBJ1-1; CDR3 protein: CASSLVQGNTEAFF; CDR3 DNA: TGTGCCAGCAGCTTAGTACAGGGAAACACTGAAGCTTTCTTT
V gene: TRBV5-1; clone size: few; D gene: NA; J gene: TRBJ2-2; CDR3 protein: CASSDQGAGELFF; CDR3 DNA: TGCGCCAGCAGCGATCAGGGTGCCGGGGAGCTGTTTTTT
V gene: TRBV7-9; clone size: NA; D gene: TRBD2; J gene: TRBJ2-5; CDR3 protein: CASSAGLAGRQETQYF; CDR3 DNA: TGTGCCAGCAGCGCCGGACTAGCGGGGAGACAAGAGACCCAGTACTTC
V gene: TRBV7-3; clone size: few; D gene: NA; J gene: TRBJ2-5; CDR3 protein: CASSLGPSVGETQYF; CDR3 DNA: TGTGCCAGCAGCTTAGGCCCTAGCGTGGGAGAGACCCAGTACTTC
V gene: TRBV25-1; clone size: NA; D gene: TRBD1; J gene: TRBJ1-2; CDR3 protein: CASMEAGGPGYTF; CDR3 DNA: TGTGCCAGCATGGAGGCAGGGGGCCCTGGCTACACCTTC
V gene: TRBV6-1; clone size: NA; D gene: TRBD1; J gene: TRBJ2-2; CDR3 protein: CASSADRVNTGELFF; CDR3 DNA: TGTGCCAGCAGTGCTGACAGGGTGAACACCGGGGAGCTGTTTTTT
V gene: TRBV29-1; clone size: NA; D gene: NA; J gene: TRBJ2-3; CDR3 protein: CSVRADSDTQYF; CDR3 DNA: TGCAGCGTGCGAGCGGACTCAGATACGCAGTATTTT
V gene: TRBV28; clone size: NA; D gene: NA; J gene: TRBJ2-1; CDR3 protein: CASSFSPGYNEQFF; CDR3 DNA: TGTGCCAGCAGTTTTTCACCGGGTTACAATGAGCAGTTCTTC
V gene: TRBV5-4; clone size: NA; D gene: NA; J gene: TRBJ1-1; CDR3 protein: CASSLGGNTEAFF; CDR3 DNA: TGTGCCAGCAGCTTGGGCGGGAACACTGAAGCTTTCTTT
V gene: TRBV7-9; clone size: few; D gene: NA; J gene: TRBJ1-6; CDR3 protein: CASSLEGIGSPLHF; CDR3 DNA: TGTGCCAGCAGCTTAGAGGGGATAGGATCACCCCTCCACTTT
V gene: TRBV4-2; clone size: NA; D gene: NA; J gene: TRBJ1-4; CDR3 protein: CATERGANEKLFF; CDR3 DNA: TGTGCCACGGAGCGGGGGGCTAATGAAAAACTGTTTTTT
V gene: TRBV10-3; clone size: NA; D gene: NA; J gene: TRBJ2-2; CDR3 protein: CAVGGQVDTGELFF; CDR3 DNA: TGTGCCGTGGGGGGGCAGGTTGACACCGGGGAGCTGTTTTTT
V gene: TRBV6-5; clone size: NA; D gene: NA; J gene: TRBJ2-1; CDR3 protein: CASSYEGTPPFNEQFF; CDR3 DNA: TGTGCCAGCAGTTACGAGGGGACACCTCCTTTCAATGAGCAGTTCTTC